This TCR beta chain was sequenced for a study of Graves' ophthalmopathy and Graves' hyperthyroidism. This clonotype appeared many times. Antigen unknown. General study results and limits: Using a 13-signature model, the authors split ophthalmopathy from stable hyperthyroidism, with roughly 88% sensitivity and approximately 78% specificity. Blood also harbored most expanded thyroid clonotypes above 0.001 frequency. The model forecast ophthalmopathy progression, reaching roughly 65% sensitivity and 72.22% specificity.

RNA served as the template for amplifying TCR beta CDR3 regions. Second-round multiplex PCR came after a first-round RT-PCR that employed HTBI primers. Each CDR3 protein is one row after TCRdb ran MiXCR on the multiplex PCR reads. Of under 400,000 distinct CDR3 sequences listed, about a sixth are singletons. Certain patients, namely those with other autoimmune diseases, uncontrolled infections, pregnancy or lactation, were excluded. V was pared by 8 bases and J by 0 bases, with 17 bases between. The CDR3 totals 15 residues. Germline CDR1 MNHEY, CDR2 SVGEGT. This chain uses TRBV6-2 or TRBV6-3 with TRBJ2-7; D perhaps matches TRBD1 (5 bases). The receptor's source is an adult man with Graves' ophthalmopathy. Specimen: peripheral blood. As DNA, the CDR3 is TGTGCCAGCTCCCTACATGCAGACAGCTCCTACGAGCAGTACTTC. This sequence encodes CASSLHADSSYEQYF.